This TCR beta chain was sequenced in a study of long-term antiretroviral therapy in people with HIV. Researchers ran immunoSEQ v3.0 at survey level. The data were produced by immunoSEQ multiplex PCR, yet TCRdb's version contains in-frame clones alone and is incomplete. The sample lists about 33,000 clones, over 65% occurring once. Participants who had HIV were, without exception, treated in the United States. The origin of this receptor is a woman in her 50s with HIV. Specimen: unsorted PBMCs, collected 2 years after starting antiretroviral therapy.

The CDR3: CASRNYGGYYEQFF. The CDR3 coding sequence is TGTGCCAGCAGGAACTATGGGGGGTATTATGAGCAGTTCTTC. This chain links TRBV27 with TRBJ2-1; D may be TRBD2 (6 bases). CDR3 size: 14 residues. Germline V gives CDR1 MNHEY, CDR2 SMNVEV (reference sequence). Trimming took 6 bases from V and 8 from J, leaving 17 bases between them.